The 13 T cell receptor beta chains below all came from one sample that was sequenced in a study of control samples from healthy donors and cancer patients. Here immunoSEQ multiplex PCR was the method, and the copy in TCRdb shows in-frame clones only, minus some. The sample lists under 90,000 clones, roughly 92% occurring once. The sequenced sample consisted of blood. These TCRs come from a woman aged 55-70 years in good health.

V and J are TRBV5-5 and TRBJ2-7; D not certain. This CDR3 has 12 residues. Germline CDR1 and CDR2: SGHKS and YYEKEE (reference sequence). Trimming shortened V by 3 bases and J by 3 bases, and 7 bases separated the two germline ends. This CDR3 reads CASSSFNYEQYF. The CDR3 DNA reads TGTGCCAGCAGCTCATTTAACTACGAGCAGTACTTC. The variable domain in full, completed from reference TRBV5-5 and TRBJ2-7, reads DAGVTQSPTHLIKTRGQQVTLRCSPISGHKSVSWYQQVLGQGPQFIFQYYEKEERGRGNFPDRFSARQFPNYSSELNVNALLLGDSALYLCASSSFNYEQYFGPGTRLTVT.

The chain couples TRBV28 to TRBJ2-3; D ambiguous. The V and J ends lost 8 bases and 4 bases respectively, with 13 bases between them. The CDR3 spans 13 residues. Germline CDR1 reads MDHEN; CDR2 reads SYDVKM. CDR3 nucleotides: TGTGCCAGCTCGAGGCCCACCTCAGATACGCAGTATTTT. Translation: CASSRPTSDTQYF.

In its sample, this clone was seen once. The chain uses TRBV2 and TRBJ1-6, with D possibly matching TRBD1 (6 bases). The length of the CDR3 is 14 residues. Germline lookup yields CDR1 SNHLY and CDR2 FYNNEI. Trimming stripped 8 bases from V and 7 bases from J, with 15 bases between. The CDR3 reads CASGTGFYNSPLHF. CDR3 DNA sequence: TGTGCCAGCGGAACAGGGTTCTACAATTCACCCCTCCACTTT.

A single count supports this clone. The rearrangement links TRBV25-1 to TRBJ2-5, with D possibly matching TRBD2 (6 bases). Germline CDR1 reads MGHDK; CDR2 reads SYGVNS. There are 16 residues in the CDR3. Trimming cost V 4 bases and J 0 bases, with 15 bases left between them. In nucleotides, the CDR3 is TGTGCCAGCAGTGTGCGGGGACGCGGGTACCAAGAGACCCAGTACTTC. Protein product: CASSVRGRGYQETQYF.

CDR3 protein: CASSIRGDTEAFF. CDR3 nucleotides: TGTGCCAGTAGTATTAGGGGGGACACTGAAGCTTTCTTT. The chain recombines TRBV19 with TRBJ1-1; D possibly corresponds to TRBD1 (6 bases). CDR1 and CDR2 (germline): LNHDA, SQIVND (reference sequence). The V gene lost 3 bases and the J gene lost 3 bases, with 8 bases spanning the gap. This CDR3 contains 13 residues.

The chain is built from TRBV27 and TRBJ2-7; D is uncertain. The germline V and J ends were trimmed by 5 bases and 1 base, with 12 bases remaining between them. This CDR3 comprises 14 residues. Per the germline V gene, CDR1 is MNHEY and CDR2 is SMNVEV (reference sequence). The chain's CDR3 is CASSPVASSYEQYF. The CDR3 region has the DNA TGTGCCAGCAGTCCGGTAGCTAGTTCCTACGAGCAGTACTTC.

The chain is built from TRBV10-3 and TRBJ2-5; 9 bases agree with TRBD2. Germline-derived CDR1 and CDR2 are ENHRY and SYGVKD. J gave up 3 bases and V 8 bases, and 13 bases lay outside the gene matches. This CDR3 comprises 16 residues. The CDR3, as DNA: TGTGCCATCGCCGACTCGACGACTAGCGGAAAAGAGACCCAGTACTTC. This translates into CAIADSTTSGKETQYF.

This clone has only a few counts. CDR3: CASSPGYFYEQYF. The DNA of the CDR3 is TGTGCCAGCAGCCCTGGGTATTTCTACGAGCAGTACTTC. This rearrangement joins TRBV5-6 to TRBJ2-7; D uncertain. Deletions cut 4 bases from V and 3 bases from J, with 11 bases between. The CDR3 totals 13 residues. Germline loops: CDR1 SGHDT, CDR2 YYEEEE.

This clone has only one observation. V and J are TRBV6-5 and TRBJ1-6; D is ambiguous. CDR3 length equals 15 residues. Germline assignment: CDR1 MNHEY and CDR2 SVGAGI. Trimming left V 0 bases short and J 8 bases short, with 11 bases between. The CDR3: CASSYSARWDSPLHF. The CDR3 DNA follows: TGTGCCAGCAGTTACTCAGCCAGGTGGGATTCACCCCTCCACTTT.

The J gene is TRBJ2-1, the V gene TRBV4-2, with 13 bases aligning to TRBD2. Germline V gene lookup returns CDR1 LGHNA and CDR2 YNFKEQ. The CDR3 spans 18 residues. The V gene end was trimmed by 0 bases and the J gene end by 7 bases; junction bases not matched to a gene: 9. The CDR3, as DNA: TGTGCCAGCAGCCAAGATCCCCTGGGACTAGCGGGAATGAATGAGCAGTTCTTC. Amino acid sequence: CASSQDPLGLAGMNEQFF.

This sequence joins TRBV30 and TRBJ1-2; D is uncertain. CDR1 is GTSNPN, CDR2 SVGIG, per germline (reference sequence). Trimming removed 1 base at V and 1 base at J, with 4 bases between. The CDR3 extends over 12 amino acids. The CDR3 nucleotides are TGTGCCTGGAGTGAGGATAACTATGGCTACACCTTC. It is translated as CAWSEDNYGYTF.

J is TRBJ2-7 and V is TRBV2; 7 bases line up with TRBD1. CDR3 size: 14 residues. CDR1 and CDR2 from the germline V gene are SNHLY and FYNNEI. V lost 4 bases to trimming and J lost 0 bases; unmatched junction nucleotides: 3. DNA for the CDR3: TGTGCCAGCAGTGCCCAGGGGGACTCCTACGAGCAGTACTTC. Translating it yields CASSAQGDSYEQYF.

The CDR3 is CASSGQAYGYTF. CDR3 sequence (DNA): TGTGCCAGCTCCGGACAGGCCTATGGCTACACCTTC. This chain connects TRBV2 to TRBJ1-2, with 7 bases matching TRBD1. The CDR3 is 12 residues long. Trimming took 8 bases from V and 4 from J; bases not matched to a gene: 4. The V gene's germline CDR1 is SNHLY and CDR2 FYNNEI.